The 22 T cell receptor beta chains presented below share a single source sample, sequenced in a study of shared clonotypes between healthy human individuals. Assay: immunoSEQ multiplex PCR; the TCRdb copy retains only in-frame clones and omits some. The sample records just over 2,000,000 clones, about 95% being singletons. Naive-designated CD8 cells lacked CD45RO, were positively enriched for CCR7, and omitted terminally differentiated effector memory CD45RA+ cells. The sample was naive CD8+ T cells sorted from blood. These receptor sequences come from a man aged 18 to 29 in good health.

V gene TRBV2 combines with J gene TRBJ2-7; unclear D gene. The germline V gene encodes CDR1 SNHLY and CDR2 FYNNEI. This CDR3 region has 15 residues. V dropped 7 bases and J dropped 3 bases, with 19 bases sitting between them. DNA of the CDR3: TGTGCCAGCACTTCGTTTTCTAATACAAACTACGAGCAGTACTTC. It is translated as CASTSFSNTNYEQYF.

The genes are TRBV5-4 and TRBJ2-3; 7 positions agree with TRBD1. CDR1 is SGHNT and CDR2 is YYREEE in the germline V gene (reference sequence). V lost 4 bases and J lost 1; bases outside the gene matches: 15. This CDR3 region has 18 residues. The CDR3, as DNA: TGTGCCAGCAGCCGTTTACTAACAGGGGAAGGGGGCACAGATACGCAGTATTTT. It yields the protein CASSRLLTGEGGTDTQYF.

Note on this clone: The sample contains more than one DNA sequence encoding this CDR3. The rearrangement links TRBV7-2 to TRBJ2-1; 8 nucleotides match TRBD2. The CDR3 spans 15 residues. Germline V gene sequence: CDR1 SGHTA, CDR2 FQGNSA. V lost 2 bases and J lost 4; bases outside the gene matches: 4. The chain's CDR3 is CASSLLAGTYNEQFF. The CDR3 nucleotides read TGTGCCAGCAGCTTATTAGCGGGGACGTACAATGAGCAGTTCTTC.

This clone was found once. At one of its ends the junction is not consistent with the germline gene, which may arise from a read error. The V and J genes are TRBV28 and TRBJ1-5, with D unclear. Germline V lookup: CDR1 MDHEN, CDR2 SYDVKM. This CDR3 contains 14 residues. CDR3 DNA sequence: TGTGCCAGCAGTTTAGGGCAGGCCCCTGGTGCGCTACAATTT. Protein product: CASSLGQAPGALQF.

This clone has just one count. The chain links TRBV6-5 to TRBJ2-7; D is perhaps TRBD2 (6 bases). Per the germline V gene, CDR1 is MNHEY and CDR2 is SVGAGI. The CDR3 has 13 amino acids. The germline V and J ends were trimmed by 5 bases and 2 bases, with 10 bases remaining between them. The CDR3: CASSLSGAYEQYF. CDR3 sequence (DNA): TGTGCCAGCAGTCTCTCGGGAGCCTACGAGCAGTACTTC.

Concerning this clone: A single base separates this from a much larger clone, so it may be a read error. Different DNA sequences within this sample yield the same CDR3. The chain carries TRBV6-5 and TRBJ1-1; no reliable D call. CDR1 and CDR2 from the germline V gene are MNHEY and SVGAGI. CDR3 length equals 14 residues. The chain's CDR3 is CASSYSEGNTEAFF. The CDR3 DNA reads TGTGCCAGCAGCTACTCGGAGGGGAACACTGAAGCTTTCTTT.

The V gene is TRBV23-1, the J gene TRBJ2-7, with D unresolved. TRBV23-1 is marked as an open reading frame, function uncertain. V lost 6 bases and J 2 bases, leaving 11 bases between the germline ends. The CDR3 extends over 13 amino acids. The CDR3 DNA follows: TGCGCCAGCAGGTCGTTTGCGACCTACGAGCAGTACTTC. Protein product: CASRSFATYEQYF.

This clone was seen once. This rearrangement joins TRBV30 to TRBJ2-2; 7 bases agree with TRBD1. The CDR3 is 17 amino acids. The germline CDR1 and CDR2 sequences are GTSNPN and SVGIG (reference sequence). The junction had 15 bases not matched to a gene; V was cut back by 4 bases and J by 4 bases. This CDR3 reads CAWTGLTGKSRTGELFF. The DNA of the CDR3 is TGTGCCTGGACAGGTTTGACAGGGAAAAGTCGCACCGGGGAGCTGTTTTTT.

The chain joins TRBV19 to TRBJ2-7, with D tentatively TRBD2 (5 bases). Germline loops: CDR1 LNHDA, CDR2 SQIVND (reference sequence). Trimming removed 5 bases from V and 2 bases from J, with 13 bases in between. This CDR3 has 14 amino acids. CDR3 sequence: CASSFQLVAYEQYF. In nucleotides, the CDR3 is TGTGCCAGTAGTTTCCAACTAGTGGCCTACGAGCAGTACTTC.

Of note for this clone: In the same sample, other DNA sequences code for this CDR3. The J gene is TRBJ2-1, the V gene TRBV11-2, with 8 bases identical to TRBD2. The CDR3 totals 16 residues. V was pared by 1 base and J by 0 bases, with 2 bases of the junction left unmatched. Germline CDR1 SGHAT, CDR2 FQNNGV. The CDR3: CASSLGAGGSYNEQFF. The CDR3 DNA is TGTGCCAGCAGCTTAGGGGCGGGGGGCTCCTACAATGAGCAGTTCTTC.

The rearrangement uses TRBV21-1 and TRBJ2-5. TRBV21-1 is termed a pseudogene. The CDR3 extends over 20 amino acids. Here the CDR3 DNA reads TGTGCCAGCAGCCCCACGGGCAGGGGGGAGAGGAGCGGGGCTAAAGAGACCCAGTACTTC. It yields the protein CASSPTGRGERSGAKETQYF.

This chain uses TRBV18 with TRBJ2-7; D not resolved. Trimming removed 5 bases from V and 0 bases from J, with 5 bases in between. The CDR3 length is 12 residues. The germline V gene has CDR1 KGHSH and CDR2 LQKENI. The CDR3 here is CASSDFSYEQYF. CDR3 bases: TGTGCCAGCTCAGACTTCTCCTACGAGCAGTACTTC.

The V call is TRBV2, the J call TRBJ2-5, with D possibly TRBD2 on 5 matching bases. This CDR3 is built from 13 residues. Trimming pared 11 bases from V and 3 bases from J, leaving 16 bases between. CDR1 is SNHLY and CDR2 is FYNNEI in the germline V gene. The CDR3: CAGGKTGEETQYF. In DNA form, the CDR3 reads TGTGCCGGAGGTAAAACTGGGGAAGAGACCCAGTACTTC.

This clone was seen a single time. V gene TRBV7-9 combines with J gene TRBJ2-4; no reliable D call. V was clipped by 3 bases and J by 0 bases, with 6 bases between them. From germline, CDR1 is SEHNR and CDR2 FQNEAQ (reference sequence). CDR3 length: 14 residues. The CDR3 spells CASSFWGAKNIQYF. The CDR3 coding sequence is TGTGCCAGCAGCTTCTGGGGAGCCAAAAACATTCAGTACTTC.

This sequence joins TRBV6-5 and TRBJ1-2; possibly TRBD1 for D (5 bases). The CDR3 sequence is 14 residues long. Per germline, CDR1 MNHEY and CDR2 SVGAGI. The V gene lost 6 bases and the J gene lost 4 bases, with 15 bases spanning the gap. The CDR3 nucleotides are TGTGCCAGCAGCCCCCGGGGGGGAACCTATGGCTACACCTTC. Protein: CASSPRGGTYGYTF.

The chain combines TRBV6-5 with TRBJ2-1; maybe TRBD2 (5 bases). Deletions cut 0 bases from V and 7 bases from J, with 10 bases between. From germline, CDR1 is MNHEY and CDR2 SVGAGI. The CDR3 has 14 amino acids. CDR3 region: CASSYSISGNEQFF. CDR3 nucleotide sequence: TGTGCCAGCAGTTACTCGATATCGGGGAATGAGCAGTTCTTC.

The V call is TRBV5-6, the J call TRBJ1-2; 8 bases fit TRBD1. In germline, CDR1 is SGHDT, CDR2 YYEEEE. V was clipped by 6 bases and J by 2 bases; unmatched bases: 6. This CDR3 comprises 14 residues. The CDR3 loop reads CASTGQGSNYGYTF. The CDR3 DNA is TGTGCCAGCACCGGACAGGGCTCCAACTATGGCTACACCTTC.

The genes are TRBV7-3 and TRBJ1-6, with TRBD1 matching 7 bases. The CDR3 is 15 residues long. The ends lost 3 bases at V and 6 bases at J; junction bases unmatched: 5. Germline CDR1 SGHTA, CDR2 FQGTGA. The CDR3 DNA follows: TGTGCCAGCAGCTTGACAGGGATAGCTAATTCACCCCTCCACTTT. Protein sequence: CASSLTGIANSPLHF. Filled out from reference TRBV7-3 and TRBJ1-6, the complete variable domain reads GAGVSQTPSNKVTEKGKYVELRCDPISGHTALYWYRQSLGQGPEFLIYFQGTGAADDSGLPNDRFFAVRPEGSVSTLKIQRTERGDSAVYLCASSLTGIANSPLHFGNGTRLTVT.

This clone was observed a single time. V and J are TRBV27 and TRBJ2-3, with 10 positions matching TRBD1. This CDR3 comprises 16 residues. V lost 6 bases and J lost 5; bases outside the gene matches: 11. In germline, CDR1 is MNHEY, CDR2 SMNVEV (reference sequence). CDR3 sequence: CASSHRQGANEDTQYF. CDR3 nucleotides: TGTGCCAGCAGCCACAGACAGGGGGCAAACGAAGATACGCAGTATTTT.

This clone was seen just once. The V and J genes are TRBV10-3 and TRBJ2-1, with 9 bases lining up with TRBD1. J was trimmed by 7 bases and V by 2 bases; bases with no gene match: 6. This CDR3 has 15 residues. In germline, CDR1 is ENHRY, CDR2 SYGVKD. CDR3 residues: CAISEGTGPPNEQFF. The CDR3 region has the DNA TGTGCCATCAGTGAGGGGACAGGGCCCCCAAATGAGCAGTTCTTC.

The V gene is TRBV5-6, the J gene TRBJ2-1; no clear D gene. Germline-derived CDR1 and CDR2 are SGHDT and YYEEEE. This CDR3 region has 14 residues. Trimming cost V 5 bases and J 4 bases, with 13 bases left between them. CDR3: CASSFLPPYNEQFF. CDR3 DNA: TGTGCCAGCAGTTTCTTACCCCCTTACAATGAGCAGTTCTTC.

V gene TRBV7-9 combines with J gene TRBJ2-7, with 7 bases identical to TRBD2. Germline lookup yields CDR1 SEHNR and CDR2 FQNEAQ (reference sequence). This CDR3 spans 13 amino acids. V shed 5 bases, J shed 3 bases, and the junction held 4 bases outside the gene matches. CDR3 in DNA: TGTGCCAGCAGCCGGGGAGGGGACTACGAGCAGTACTTC. Translating it yields CASSRGGDYEQYF. Looking up the rest from reference TRBV7-9 and TRBJ2-7 gives the full variable domain: DTGVSQNPRHKITKRGQNVTFRCDPISEHNRLYWYRQTLGQGPEFLTYFQNEAQLEKSRLLSDRFSAERPKGSFSTLEIQRTEQGDSAMYLCASSRGGDYEQYFGPGTRLTVT.